This TCR beta chain was sequenced for a study of CD8 T cells in ankylosing spondylitis. Notes on the study in general: In ankylosing spondylitis patients, matched synovial fluid reportedly showed significant enrichment of disease-linked clones. Blood of patients with ankylosing spondylitis appeared to be characterized by a TCR beta motif of eight highly homologous variants.

The table lists this clonotype with a few counts. As yet, its antigen is unknown. V lost 1 base and J 7 bases, leaving 4 bases between the germline ends. Germline CDR1 and CDR2: LGHDT and YNNKEL (reference sequence). The CDR3 contains 12 residues. 5'-RACE, quantitative and with molecular barcodes, yielded the TCR beta libraries. TCRdb redid the calling of the 5' RACE reads with MiXCR, one entry per CDR3 protein. The sample holds about 500,000 distinct CDR3 sequences, approximately 11% seen once. This receptor was identified in a male donor with ankylosing spondylitis. The gene calls are TRBV3-1 and TRBJ2-2; D remains ambiguous. The sequencing input was blood, either unsorted or a sorted T cell fraction (not recorded which). This CDR3 is CASSQGSGELFF. CDR3 nucleotide sequence: TGTGCCAGCAGCCAAGGGAGCGGGGAGCTGTTTTTT. Using reference TRBV3-1 and TRBJ2-2 for the parts outside the CDR3, the full variable domain is DTAVSQTPKYLVTQMGNDKSIKCEQNLGHDTMYWYKQDSKKFLKIMFSYNNKELIINETVPNRFSPKSPDKAHLNLHINSLELGDSAVYFCASSQGSGELFFGEGSRLTVL.